This T cell receptor (beta chain) originates from a study of T cell changes during pregnancy in multiple sclerosis (dated by TCRdb to about 2019). A note on the overall study: The study examined how the T cell repertoire changed over the course of pregnancy in women with multiple sclerosis.

For this clone: This clone's antigen is unknown. No base quality values were provided; no much bigger clone lies one nucleotide off.

Libraries were built with the immunoSEQ multiplex PCR assay. Imported from immuneACCESS, the table was reduced by TCRdb to in-frame sequences with V and J called. These copies leave out some clones; in studies compared against another copy, an unresolved V gene accounts for under half, and the cause of the remainder is not known. In this sample the table shows about 100,000 clones, approximately 92% of which occur a single time. The ten largest clonotypes hold approximately 2% of the sample. There are 15 amino acids in the CDR3, from cysteine to phenylalanine inclusive. The sequence is cut down to CDR3 DNA, 45 bases in frame from base 1. Trimming removed 6 bases from V and 6 bases from J, leaving 21 bases between the germline ends. As encoded in the germline V gene (reference sequence), CDR1 is MNHEY while CDR2 is SMNVEV.

The chain employs TRBV27 and TRBJ2-7; the D gene is possibly TRBD2, with 7 bases matching. The sequence was collected from a female donor with multiple sclerosis, enrolled in a pregnancy study. The sample was peripheral blood, taken after pregnancy. The DNA reads as follows: TGTGCCAGCAGATTCAGGGGCGCCCCGGGGGGCGAGCAGTACTTC. It codes for CASRFRGAPGGEQYF.